A selection of T cell receptor beta chains follows, all from one sample in a study of T cells in Graves' hyperthyroidism and ophthalmopathy. TCRdb independently ran MiXCR on the multiplex PCR reads; one entry per CDR3 protein. The sample lists 500,000 to 600,000 distinct CDR3 sequences; roughly 46% were seen once. The source material was peripheral blood or thyroid tissue (not recorded which). The receptor source for this set is an adult woman with Graves' disease, either hyperthyroidism or ophthalmopathy (not recorded which). Both conserved end residues are part of each CDR3. Fields, in order: D gene, V gene, J gene, clone size, CDR3 protein, CDR3 DNA. D genes are given only for firm matches. Size values are once, few and many counts, or a class for expanded clones, and some rows have none.

d_call: -; v_call: TRBV7-9; j_call: TRBJ1-2; clone_size: once; cdr3_aa: CASSGSREREDGYTF; cdr3_nt: TGTGCCAGCAGCGGATCCCGGGAGAGGGAGGATGGCTACACCTTC
d_call: -; v_call: TRBV2; j_call: TRBJ2-5; clone_size: -; cdr3_aa: CASSSRGQSETQYF; cdr3_nt: TGTGCCAGCAGCTCCCGTGGGCAGTCGGAGACCCAGTACTTC
d_call: -; v_call: TRBV2; j_call: TRBJ2-1; clone_size: few; cdr3_aa: CASSDRGPNEQFF; cdr3_nt: TGTGCCAGCAGTGACAGGGGCCCCAATGAGCAGTTCTTC
d_call: -; v_call: TRBV9; j_call: TRBJ2-7; clone_size: -; cdr3_aa: CASSVDPETGREQYF; cdr3_nt: TGTGCCAGCAGCGTCGACCCCGAGACAGGCAGGGAGCAGTACTTC
d_call: -; v_call: TRBV20-1; j_call: TRBJ1-5; clone_size: many; cdr3_aa: CSARDSWQGHQPQHF; cdr3_nt: TGCAGTGCTAGAGATTCTTGGCAGGGACATCAGCCCCAGCATTTT
d_call: -; v_call: TRBV7-8; j_call: TRBJ1-1; clone_size: few; cdr3_aa: CASSRRDTYTEAFF; cdr3_nt: TGTGCCAGCAGCCGAAGGGACACCTACACTGAAGCTTTCTTT
d_call: -; v_call: TRBV7-8; j_call: TRBJ2-5; clone_size: -; cdr3_aa: CASNLPGPRLQETQYF; cdr3_nt: TGTGCCAGCAACCTTCCGGGACCCCGTCTCCAAGAGACCCAGTACTTC
d_call: -; v_call: TRBV29-1; j_call: TRBJ2-2; clone_size: -; cdr3_aa: CSVELQRTGELFF; cdr3_nt: TGCAGCGTTGAGTTACAACGGACCGGGGAGCTGTTTTTT
d_call: -; v_call: TRBV7-2; j_call: TRBJ2-2; clone_size: many; cdr3_aa: CASRPRGLNTGELFF; cdr3_nt: TGTGCCAGCAGACCTAGAGGACTGAACACCGGGGAGCTGTTTTTT
d_call: -; v_call: TRBV7-9; j_call: TRBJ2-7; clone_size: -; cdr3_aa: CASSLGAGIGEQYF; cdr3_nt: TGTGCCAGCAGCTTAGGCGCAGGGATCGGCGAGCAGTACTTC
d_call: -; v_call: TRBV19; j_call: TRBJ1-4; clone_size: -; cdr3_aa: CASSQEYNEKLFF; cdr3_nt: TGTGCCAGTAGTCAGGAGTATAATGAAAAACTGTTTTTT
d_call: TRBD1; v_call: TRBV7-9; j_call: TRBJ1-1; clone_size: few; cdr3_aa: CASSSQGAQAFF; cdr3_nt: TGTGCCAGCAGCTCCCAGGGGGCTCAAGCTTTCTTT
d_call: -; v_call: TRBV14; j_call: TRBJ1-2; clone_size: many; cdr3_aa: CASSSTGRHGYTF; cdr3_nt: TGTGCCAGCAGCAGTACAGGGAGGCATGGCTACACCTTC
d_call: TRBD1; v_call: TRBV7-3; j_call: TRBJ2-7; clone_size: once; cdr3_aa: CASSSRDRTTYEQYF; cdr3_nt: TGTGCCAGCAGCAGCCGGGACAGGACGACCTACGAGCAGTACTTC
d_call: -; v_call: TRBV2; j_call: TRBJ1-2; clone_size: -; cdr3_aa: CASSEAERQQDYGYTF; cdr3_nt: TGTGCCAGCAGTGAAGCGGAGCGCCAGCAGGACTATGGCTACACCTTC
d_call: TRBD2; v_call: TRBV20-1; j_call: TRBJ2-2; clone_size: many; cdr3_aa: CSALSGGISGELFF; cdr3_nt: TGCAGTGCTTTATCGGGAGGTATTAGCGGGGAGCTGTTTTTT
d_call: -; v_call: TRBV30; j_call: TRBJ1-1; clone_size: many; cdr3_aa: CVGQRGANTEAFF; cdr3_nt: TGTGTGGGGCAGCGAGGCGCTAACACTGAAGCTTTCTTT
d_call: TRBD2; v_call: TRBV6-5; j_call: TRBJ2-7; clone_size: many; cdr3_aa: CASKPGLADSYEQYF; cdr3_nt: TGTGCCAGCAAACCAGGACTAGCGGATTCCTACGAGCAGTACTTC
d_call: TRBD1; v_call: TRBV6-1; j_call: TRBJ1-3; clone_size: many; cdr3_aa: CASSTQGAAGNTIYF; cdr3_nt: TGTGCCAGCAGCACACAGGGGGCGGCTGGAAACACCATATATTTT
d_call: -; v_call: TRBV15; j_call: TRBJ1-1; clone_size: -; cdr3_aa: CATSRTGQQNTEAFF; cdr3_nt: TGTGCCACCAGCAGAACCGGACAGCAGAACACTGAAGCTTTCTTT
d_call: -; v_call: TRBV7-2; j_call: TRBJ2-6; clone_size: -; cdr3_aa: CASSPYRRDWGAGANVLTF; cdr3_nt: TGTGCCAGCAGTCCGTACAGAAGGGATTGGGGGGCTGGGGCCAACGTCCTGACTTTC
d_call: TRBD1; v_call: TRBV20-1; j_call: TRBJ1-6; clone_size: many; cdr3_aa: CSAPDRVIYNSPLHF; cdr3_nt: TGCAGTGCTCCGGACAGGGTCATATATAATTCACCCCTCCACTTT
d_call: -; v_call: TRBV2; j_call: TRBJ1-5; clone_size: -; cdr3_aa: CASSPQGNGPQHF; cdr3_nt: TGTGCCAGCAGTCCTCAGGGGAATGGGCCCCAGCATTTT
d_call: TRBD1; v_call: TRBV27; j_call: TRBJ1-4; clone_size: many; cdr3_aa: CASSLGGGGEKLFF; cdr3_nt: TGTGCCAGCAGTTTAGGAGGGGGCGGTGAAAAACTGTTTTTT
d_call: -; v_call: TRBV9; j_call: TRBJ2-2; clone_size: many; cdr3_aa: CASSAGVIGELFF; cdr3_nt: TGTGCCAGCAGCGCAGGGGTAATCGGGGAGCTGTTTTTT
d_call: -; v_call: TRBV15; j_call: TRBJ1-4; clone_size: many; cdr3_aa: CATSRDLRGTNEKLFF; cdr3_nt: TGTGCCACCAGCAGAGATCTTCGAGGAACTAATGAAAAACTGTTTTTT
d_call: -; v_call: TRBV6-4; j_call: TRBJ1-1; clone_size: -; cdr3_aa: CASSDSTGEGSTEAFF; cdr3_nt: TGTGCCAGCAGTGACTCGACGGGGGAAGGGAGCACTGAAGCTTTCTTT
d_call: TRBD1; v_call: TRBV6-1; j_call: TRBJ2-5; clone_size: -; cdr3_aa: CASSGQGVRETQYF; cdr3_nt: TGTGCCAGCAGTGGACAGGGGGTGAGAGAGACCCAGTACTTC
d_call: -; v_call: TRBV7-2; j_call: TRBJ1-1; clone_size: -; cdr3_aa: CASSSTRGISEAFF; cdr3_nt: TGTGCCAGCAGCTCAACCCGGGGAATATCTGAAGCTTTCTTT
d_call: -; v_call: TRBV12-3/TRBV12-4; j_call: TRBJ2-5; clone_size: many; cdr3_aa: CASSLLGVSWETQYF; cdr3_nt: TGTGCCAGCAGTTTATTGGGGGTGTCTTGGGAGACCCAGTACTTC
d_call: TRBD1; v_call: TRBV25-1; j_call: TRBJ2-2; clone_size: -; cdr3_aa: CASSAYRGNTGELFF; cdr3_nt: TGTGCCAGCAGTGCCTACAGGGGGAACACCGGGGAGCTGTTTTTT
d_call: -; v_call: TRBV3-1; j_call: TRBJ2-7; clone_size: -; cdr3_aa: CASSPLSTYEQYF; cdr3_nt: TGTGCCAGCAGCCCATTGAGTACCTACGAGCAGTACTTC
d_call: TRBD1; v_call: TRBV10-3; j_call: TRBJ2-7; clone_size: -; cdr3_aa: CAISEEGTGVSREQYF; cdr3_nt: TGTGCCATCAGTGAGGAGGGGACAGGGGTGTCTCGCGAGCAGTACTTC
d_call: -; v_call: TRBV19; j_call: TRBJ1-4; clone_size: many; cdr3_aa: CASSTRWRGEKLFF; cdr3_nt: TGTGCCAGTAGTACCCGATGGAGGGGGGAAAAACTGTTTTTT
d_call: -; v_call: TRBV15; j_call: TRBJ1-4; clone_size: few; cdr3_aa: CATSGTGMRGKLFF; cdr3_nt: TGTGCCACCAGCGGCACAGGGATGCGTGGAAAACTGTTTTTT
d_call: -; v_call: TRBV6-6; j_call: TRBJ2-2; clone_size: -; cdr3_aa: CASSRGEYTGELFF; cdr3_nt: TGTGCCAGCAGTAGGGGGGAATACACCGGGGAGCTGTTTTTT
d_call: -; v_call: TRBV20-1; j_call: TRBJ2-7; clone_size: many; cdr3_aa: CSAYYRDPYEQYF; cdr3_nt: TGCAGTGCTTATTACCGGGATCCGTACGAGCAGTACTTC
d_call: -; v_call: TRBV30; j_call: TRBJ1-1; clone_size: many; cdr3_aa: CAWNRQASEAFF; cdr3_nt: TGTGCCTGGAACCGACAGGCTTCTGAAGCTTTCTTT
d_call: TRBD1; v_call: TRBV7-2; j_call: TRBJ2-7; clone_size: few; cdr3_aa: CASSRHGQGVDEQYF; cdr3_nt: TGTGCCAGCAGCCGACACGGACAGGGGGTCGACGAGCAGTACTTC
d_call: -; v_call: TRBV29-1; j_call: TRBJ2-7; clone_size: -; cdr3_aa: CSATETYEQYF; cdr3_nt: TGCAGCGCCACGGAAACCTACGAGCAGTACTTC
d_call: -; v_call: TRBV20-1; j_call: TRBJ2-5; clone_size: many; cdr3_aa: CSASHTLVQETQYF; cdr3_nt: TGCAGTGCCTCTCATACCCTGGTTCAAGAGACCCAGTACTTC
d_call: -; v_call: TRBV20-1; j_call: TRBJ2-2; clone_size: many; cdr3_aa: CSARLGGGNTGELFF; cdr3_nt: TGCAGTGCTAGGTTGGGGGGAGGGAACACCGGGGAGCTGTTTTTT
d_call: -; v_call: TRBV5-6; j_call: TRBJ2-7; clone_size: -; cdr3_aa: CASSFYICSARVPSTGLALAQYF; cdr3_nt: -